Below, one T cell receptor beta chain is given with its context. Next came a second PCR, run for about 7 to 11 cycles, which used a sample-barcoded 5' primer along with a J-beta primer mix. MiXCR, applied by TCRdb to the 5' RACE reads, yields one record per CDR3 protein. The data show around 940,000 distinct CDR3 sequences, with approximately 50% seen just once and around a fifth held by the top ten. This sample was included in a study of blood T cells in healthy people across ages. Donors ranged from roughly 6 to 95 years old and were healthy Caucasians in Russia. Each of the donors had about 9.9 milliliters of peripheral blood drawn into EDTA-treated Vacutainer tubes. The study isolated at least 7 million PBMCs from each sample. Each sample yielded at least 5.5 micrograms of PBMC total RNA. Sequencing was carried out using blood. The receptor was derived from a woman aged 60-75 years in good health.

CDR3 in amino acids: CASSSQGTQYF. CDR3 DNA: TGTGCCAGCTCATCCCAGGGGACCCAGTACTTC. The chain carries TRBV18 and TRBJ2-7, with D perhaps matching TRBD1 (5 bases). TRBJ2-5 matches the DNA end more closely, so the J call is doubtful. The CDR3 runs 11 residues. Looked up from germline, CDR1 is KGHSH and CDR2 is LQKENI.